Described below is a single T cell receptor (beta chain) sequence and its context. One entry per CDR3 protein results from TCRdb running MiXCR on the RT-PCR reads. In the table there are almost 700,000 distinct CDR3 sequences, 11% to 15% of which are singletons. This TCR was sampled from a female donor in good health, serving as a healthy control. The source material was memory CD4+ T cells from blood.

This chain's CDR3 is CASSFQPAGTGELFF. In DNA, the CDR3 is TGTGCCAGCAGCTTTCAACCAGCGGGCACCGGGGAGCTGTTTTTT. This rearrangement joins TRBV7-7 to TRBJ2-2; weak D call: TRBD2 (6 bases). This CDR3 spans 15 amino acids. V was trimmed by 3 bases and J by 4 bases, leaving 12 bases between them. CDR1 and CDR2 (germline): SSHAT, FNYEAQ (reference sequence).